This T cell receptor beta chain was identified in a study of blood T cell repertoires in COVID-19. Looking at the study overall: Donors in the United States, Italy and Spain gave samples during acute or convalescent COVID-19. T cells, B-cell-depleted T cells, or PBMCs provided the cDNA or gDNA that served as material.

Germline CDR1 and CDR2: ENHRY and SYGVKD. Trimming took off 0 bases at V and 11 bases at J, with 10 bases between the two ends. This CDR3 is built from 12 residues. In the authors' workflow: Reference gene primer amplification gave estimated nucleated cell counts. The repertoire was sequenced with immunoSEQ multiplex PCR; TCRdb's copy has only in-frame clones and lacks some. That table gives V, J and clone size, and the DNA gave D and trimming. The sample records approximately 150,000 clones, 90% being singletons. The chain is built from TRBV10-3 and TRBJ1-1, with D unclear. Sample: peripheral blood. The source is a man aged 60 to 75 with active or convalescent COVID-19. The CDR3 loop reads CAISESTPGAFF. CDR3 DNA: TGTGCCATCAGTGAGTCAACCCCGGGGGCTTTCTTT.